The clone carrying this TCR beta chain was seen many times. TCRdb itself ran the 5' RACE reads through MiXCR, one entry per CDR3 protein. The table has more than 20,000 distinct CDR3 sequences, under 7% seen once. The source of the sample is a study of T cells after yellow fever vaccination. Points from the study as a whole: In sorted memory subsets at day 0, almost all vaccine-responding clonotypes were below detection.

Sample: PBMCs, either bulk or a sorted T-cell subset (CD4+, CD8+, memory, or dextramer-sorted; not recorded which), taken 15 days after the yellow fever booster vaccination. This receptor was taken from a man younger than 45 who received the YFV17D yellow fever vaccine.

The CDR3, as DNA: TGTGCCAGCAGCTTCCTCCGCGGGCGGACGTCCTACGAGCAGTACTTC. Protein: CASSFLRGRTSYEQYF. The rearrangement uses TRBV11-2 and TRBJ2-7, with D perhaps matching TRBD2 (5 bases). CDR3 length: 16 residues. V lost 3 bases and J lost 1, with 16 bases in between. Germline CDR1 and CDR2: SGHAT and FQNNGV.